This passage covers 2 T cell receptor beta chains from one sample sequenced in a study of shared clonotypes between healthy human individuals (dated by TCRdb to the early 2020s). The protocol used for the library was the immunoSEQ multiplex PCR assay. The clones in this table, taken by TCRdb from immuneACCESS, are in-frame only. Not every clone is retained; where verified, under half of the shortfall comes from an unresolved V gene, and the cause of the rest is unknown. The sample records about 2.1 million clones, about 93% of which are singletons. Of the sample, around 1.7% is held by the ten largest clones. CD8 naive samples consisted of CD45RO-negative cells that were positively selected for CCR7, yielding a CD45RA+CCR7+ population without TemRA cells. The sequenced sample consisted of naive CD8+ T cells from PBMCs. In the paper's terms, the cell subset or site label means: CD45RA+CCR7+. Receptors were obtained from a man in his late teens or twenties in good health. Some clones in this sample may be carry-over from other donors' samples.

This chain uses TRBV7-6 with TRBJ2-3; 8 bases agree with TRBD1. The CDR3 covers 12 residues. CDR1 and CDR2 from the germline V gene are SGHVS and FNYEAQ. V trimming: 4 bases; J trimming: 9 bases; junction bases outside the gene matches: 3. In nucleotides, the CDR3 is TGTGCCAGCAGCTCAAGGGACAGGACGCAGTATTTT. It translates to CASSSRDRTQYF.

This chain uses TRBV10-3 with TRBJ2-7, with D maybe TRBD1 (5 bases). CDR1 is ENHRY and CDR2 is SYGVKD in the germline V gene. V was trimmed by 2 bases and J by 2 bases, leaving 13 bases between them. CDR3 length equals 15 residues. CDR3 coding DNA: TGTGCCATCAGTGAGGGGGCCCCTACAACCTACGAGCAGTACTTC. The encoded protein is CAISEGAPTTYEQYF.